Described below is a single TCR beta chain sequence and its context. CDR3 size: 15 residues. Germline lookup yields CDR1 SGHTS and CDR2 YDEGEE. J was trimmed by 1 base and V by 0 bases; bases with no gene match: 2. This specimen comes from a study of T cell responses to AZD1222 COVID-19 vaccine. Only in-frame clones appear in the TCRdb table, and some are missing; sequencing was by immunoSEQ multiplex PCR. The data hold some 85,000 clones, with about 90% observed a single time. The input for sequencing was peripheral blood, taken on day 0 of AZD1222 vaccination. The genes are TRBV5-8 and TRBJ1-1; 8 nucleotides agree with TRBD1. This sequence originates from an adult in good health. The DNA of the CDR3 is TGTGCCAGCAGCTTGGCTGGGACAGGGAACACTGAAGCTTTCTTT. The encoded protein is CASSLAGTGNTEAFF.